A selection of T cell receptor beta chains follows, all from one sample in a study of PD-1 blockade in classical Hodgkin lymphoma. Profiling relied on immunoSEQ multiplex PCR, and the TCRdb table lists in-frame clones only, not all of them. The sample lists about 76,000 clones, 89% occurring once. Sample: peripheral blood mononuclear cells (PBMCs), taken at baseline. The receptors stem from a human donor with classical Hodgkin lymphoma. Each CDR3 is given with its conserved first and last residue. The D gene is left open where the match is weak. A row's size may be missing; if present it is once, few, many or a size class.

CDR3nt: TGTGCCAGCAGTTTGCGCTACAGGGGGTCATCGGGGGAGCAGTACTTC
CDR3aa: CASSLRYRGSSGEQYF
j_gene: TRBJ2-7
d_gene: TRBD1
v_gene: TRBV27
abundance: .

CDR3nt: TGTGCCAGCAGCTTAGGCAGGGGGAATGAAAAACTGTTTTTT
CDR3aa: CASSLGRGNEKLFF
j_gene: TRBJ1-4
d_gene: TRBD1
v_gene: TRBV13
abundance: .

CDR3nt: TGTGCCAGCAGCTCCGGGACAGGGTCTGGGGAGCAGTACTTC
CDR3aa: CASSSGTGSGEQYF
j_gene: TRBJ2-7
d_gene: TRBD1
v_gene: TRBV7-2
abundance: .

CDR3nt: TGTGCCAGCAGCTTGCAGTTAAAGGCCCGTGAGCCCCAGCATTTT
CDR3aa: CASSLQLKAREPQHF
j_gene: TRBJ1-5
d_gene: .
v_gene: TRBV5-6
abundance: .

CDR3nt: TGTGCCAGCAGTCCGACAGGGGAGGCCACTGAAGCTTTCTTT
CDR3aa: CASSPTGEATEAFF
j_gene: TRBJ1-1
d_gene: TRBD1
v_gene: TRBV6-6
abundance: .

CDR3nt: TGTGCCAGCAGTTTAAACGAGCAGTACTTC
CDR3aa: CASSLNEQYF
j_gene: TRBJ2-7
d_gene: .
v_gene: TRBV28
abundance: once

CDR3nt: TGTGCCAGCAGTTTAAACAACCCAAGGCAGCCCCAGCATTTT
CDR3aa: CASSLNNPRQPQHF
j_gene: TRBJ1-5
d_gene: .
v_gene: TRBV28
abundance: .

CDR3nt: TGTGCCAGCAGTTTATACCCAGCGGGACGCCAAGAGACCCAGTACTTC
CDR3aa: CASSLYPAGRQETQYF
j_gene: TRBJ2-5
d_gene: TRBD2
v_gene: TRBV27
abundance: .

CDR3nt: TGTGCCTGGGCATTCCGGGGCCTTGATCAGCCCCAGCATTTT
CDR3aa: CAWAFRGLDQPQHF
j_gene: TRBJ1-5
d_gene: .
v_gene: TRBV30
abundance: .

CDR3nt: TGTGCCAGCAGCGGCGAGGGATGGGTCCAGCCCCAGCATTTT
CDR3aa: CASSGEGWVQPQHF
j_gene: TRBJ1-5
d_gene: .
v_gene: TRBV7-2
abundance: .

CDR3nt: TGTGCCAGCAGTATAACTAGCGGGAGGAGGAATGAGCAGTTCTTC
CDR3aa: CASSITSGRRNEQFF
j_gene: TRBJ2-1
d_gene: TRBD2
v_gene: TRBV27
abundance: .

CDR3nt: TGTGCCAGCAGTTTAAAAGCGACAGATCTCACAGATACGCAGTATTTT
CDR3aa: CASSLKATDLTDTQYF
j_gene: TRBJ2-3
d_gene: .
v_gene: TRBV28
abundance: .

CDR3nt: TGCAGCGGGGGACAGGGGGTCAATGAGCAGTTCTTC
CDR3aa: CSGGQGVNEQFF
j_gene: TRBJ2-1
d_gene: TRBD1
v_gene: TRBV29-1
abundance: .

CDR3nt: TGTGCCAGCAGCCAAGGAACAGGACAGGGCTACGAGCAGTACTTC
CDR3aa: CASSQGTGQGYEQYF
j_gene: TRBJ2-7
d_gene: TRBD1
v_gene: TRBV4-2
abundance: .

CDR3nt: TGTGCCAGCAGCGCATACCCAGGGGGCAATGAGCAGTACTTC
CDR3aa: CASSAYPGGNEQYF
j_gene: TRBJ2-7
d_gene: TRBD1
v_gene: TRBV7-2
abundance: .

CDR3nt: TGTGCCAGCAGCCTAGGGACTAGCGGGAGCAACGAGCAGTACTTC
CDR3aa: CASSLGTSGSNEQYF
j_gene: TRBJ2-7
d_gene: TRBD2
v_gene: TRBV7-9
abundance: .

CDR3nt: TGTGCCAGCAGCACCCAGGGGGGTGAAGCTTTCTTT
CDR3aa: CASSTQGGEAFF
j_gene: TRBJ1-1
d_gene: TRBD1
v_gene: TRBV7-6
abundance: .

CDR3nt: TGTGCCAGCTCACGGGACACCGAAGGAAACACCATATATTTT
CDR3aa: CASSRDTEGNTIYF
j_gene: TRBJ1-3
d_gene: .
v_gene: TRBV18
abundance: few

CDR3nt: TGTGCCAGCAGCACATCTAACTCCTACAATGAGCAGTTCTTC
CDR3aa: CASSTSNSYNEQFF
j_gene: TRBJ2-1
d_gene: .
v_gene: TRBV5-4
abundance: once

CDR3nt: TGTGCCAGCAGCTTGGGCAGAGGCGCTGAAGCTTTCTTT
CDR3aa: CASSLGRGAEAFF
j_gene: TRBJ1-1
d_gene: .
v_gene: TRBV5-6
abundance: .

CDR3nt: TGTGCCAGCAGTCAAAGGAGGGCGCAGAACACTGAAGCTTTCTTT
CDR3aa: CASSQRRAQNTEAFF
j_gene: TRBJ1-1
d_gene: .
v_gene: TRBV27
abundance: .